The 26 T cell receptor beta chains listed next were all sequenced from one sample in a study of cytomegalovirus exposure and HLA in healthy donors. Profiled with immunoSEQ multiplex PCR; TCRdb holds only in-frame clones, not every one. Here the sample spans approximately 220,000 clones, 87% being singletons. Material: PBMCs. The receptors were gathered from a man younger than 35 in good health and CMV-seronegative.

The V gene is TRBV5-4, the J gene TRBJ1-2; 7 positions agree with TRBD1. V dropped 4 bases and J dropped 4; count of bases not matched to a gene: 19. Looked up from germline, CDR1 is SGHNT and CDR2 is YYREEE (reference sequence). This CDR3 is 18 amino acids long. The CDR3 DNA follows: TGTGCCAGCAGCATGGGTGCAGGGGGGATGAAAAAACCCTATGGCTACACCTTC. The encoded protein is CASSMGAGGMKKPYGYTF.

V gene TRBV6-5 combines with J gene TRBJ1-3, with 8 nucleotides matching TRBD1. The germline CDR1 and CDR2 sequences are MNHEY and SVGAGI. This CDR3 is 16 amino acids long. V lost 4 bases to trimming and J lost 0 bases; unmatched junction nucleotides: 5. CDR3 sequence: CASSFTGGNSGNTIYF. DNA of the CDR3: TGTGCCAGCAGTTTCACAGGGGGAAACTCTGGAAACACCATATATTTT.

V and J are TRBV9 and TRBJ2-3, with 7 bases fitting TRBD1. The CDR3 is 16 amino acids. Trimming cost V 0 bases and J 2 bases; bases outside gene matches: 6. Germline V gene data show CDR1 as SGDLS and CDR2 as YYNGEE. Written as DNA, the CDR3 is TGTGCCAGCAGCGTAGAAGGGGGCGGCTACACAGATACGCAGTATTTT. This translates into CASSVEGGGYTDTQYF.

The CDR3 spells CASSLPTGVDYGYTF. CDR3 sequence (DNA): TGTGCCAGCAGTTTACCCACAGGGGTAGACTATGGCTACACCTTC. This chain connects TRBV27 to TRBJ1-2; 7 nucleotides agree with TRBD1. Germline V gene sequence: CDR1 MNHEY, CDR2 SMNVEV (reference sequence). This CDR3 region has 15 residues. V dropped 2 bases and J dropped 3; count of bases not matched to a gene: 6.

The V gene is TRBV9, the J gene TRBJ2-4; D unclear. Trimming removed 0 bases at V and 8 bases at J, with 12 bases between. The CDR3 spans 14 residues. The germline V gene has CDR1 SGDLS and CDR2 YYNGEE. The CDR3 loop is CASSVGQSSHIQYF. The CDR3 nucleotides are TGTGCCAGCAGCGTAGGTCAGTCTTCCCACATTCAGTACTTC.

The V gene is TRBV7-6, the J gene TRBJ2-3; D remains unclear. The CDR3 is 14 residues long. Trimming shortened V by 2 bases and J by 3 bases, and 9 bases separated the two germline ends. Germline V gene data show CDR1 as SGHVS and CDR2 as FNYEAQ. CDR3 nucleotide sequence: TGTGCCAGCAGCTTATTTTCTAGTACAGATACGCAGTATTTT. As protein: CASSLFSSTDTQYF. Drawing the rest from reference TRBV7-6 and TRBJ2-3, the complete variable domain is GAGVSQSPRYKVTKRGQDVALRCDPISGHVSLYWYRQALGQGPEFLTYFNYEAQQDKSGLPNDRFSAERPEGSISTLTIQRTEQRDSAMYRCASSLFSSTDTQYFGPGTRLTVL.

The chain carries TRBV7-2 and TRBJ2-4; no clear D gene. CDR1 and CDR2 from the germline V gene are SGHTA and FQGNSA. V was clipped by 3 bases and J by 7 bases, with 4 bases between them. The CDR3 runs to 11 residues. CDR3 sequence reads: CASSFSNIQYF. CDR3 in DNA: TGTGCCAGCAGCTTCTCGAACATTCAGTACTTC.

The CDR3 nucleotides read TGTGCCAGCAGCTTGGTCAGGGACGAGCAGTACTTC. Translated: CASSLVRDEQYF. The chain links TRBV5-8 to TRBJ2-7; tentative D call: TRBD1 (5 bases). The CDR3 extends over 12 amino acids. V was shortened by 0 bases and J by 5 bases, with 6 bases between the two germline ends. The germline CDR1 and CDR2 sequences are SGHTS and YDEGEE.

The rearrangement links TRBV7-3 to TRBJ2-3, with D possibly matching TRBD2 (5 bases). Germline lookup yields CDR1 SGHTA and CDR2 FQGTGA. The V end lost 4 bases, the J end lost 2 bases, and 7 bases lay between the germline ends. The CDR3 consists of 13 residues. The CDR3, as DNA: TGTGCCAGCAGCTCGGACTCCACAGATACGCAGTATTTT. As protein: CASSSDSTDTQYF.

V usage is TRBV19 and J usage is TRBJ1-1; TRBD1 matches at 8 bases. V shed 9 bases and J 3 bases; nucleotides not matched to a gene: 9. Germline values: CDR1 LNHDA, CDR2 SQIVND (reference sequence). This CDR3 spans 14 amino acids. CDR3 DNA: TGTGCCAGCCCCAGGGGGCGCGTCGACACTGAAGCTTTCTTT. Translating it yields CASPRGRVDTEAFF.

The rearrangement joins TRBV4-1 to TRBJ1-1; TRBD1 is a possible D gene (6 bases). V was clipped by 4 bases and J by 1 base, with 10 bases between them. The CDR3 consists of 14 residues. Germline assignment: CDR1 MGHRA and CDR2 YSYEKL. DNA of the CDR3: TGCGCCAGCAGCCGCTACAGGGAGAACACTGAAGCTTTCTTT. Its protein is CASSRYRENTEAFF.

The rearrangement links TRBV7-9 to TRBJ1-4; TRBD1 might be the D (6 bases). This CDR3 is 16 amino acids long. CDR1 and CDR2 from the germline V gene are SEHNR and FQNEAQ (reference sequence). Trimming left V 4 bases short and J 0 bases short, with 12 bases between. CDR3 DNA: TGTGCCAGCAGCTCCCGGACAGTCGCAACTAATGAAAAACTGTTTTTT. Translated: CASSSRTVATNEKLFF.

This chain joins TRBV2 and TRBJ1-1; D is ambiguous. Germline V gene data show CDR1 as SNHLY and CDR2 as FYNNEI. CDR3 length equals 13 residues. V lost 7 bases and J lost 1, with 10 bases in between. CDR3: CASTDSPNTEAFF. The CDR3 bases are TGTGCCAGCACCGACTCGCCGAACACTGAAGCTTTCTTT.

This sequence joins TRBV27 and TRBJ2-2; 7 nucleotides agree with TRBD1. CDR1 MNHEY and CDR2 SMNVEV come from the germline V gene (reference sequence). The trim removed 7 bases at V and 1 base at J, leaving 6 bases unmatched. The CDR3 sequence is 15 residues long. The CDR3 loop reads CASTLDRRNTGELFF. CDR3 sequence (DNA): TGTGCCAGCACCTTGGACAGGAGGAACACCGGGGAGCTGTTTTTT.

The V gene is TRBV7-2, the J gene TRBJ2-1, with TRBD2 matching over 11 bases. The CDR3 loop spans 14 amino acids. Losses at the gene ends were 5 bases for V and 8 bases for J; bases not matched to a gene: 5. The germline V gene has CDR1 SGHTA and CDR2 FQGNSA. CDR3 coding DNA: TGTGCCAGCAGCCGACTAGCGGGGTTCGATGAGCAGTTCTTC. Translating it yields CASSRLAGFDEQFF.

CDR3 nucleotide sequence: TGCGCCAGCAGCCCGGGACAGCCGAACACTGAAGCTTTCTTT. This translates into CASSPGQPNTEAFF. V is TRBV5-1 and J is TRBJ1-1; 7 positions agree with TRBD1. V lost 4 bases to trimming and J lost 1 base; unmatched junction nucleotides: 4. The germline V gene has CDR1 SGHRS and CDR2 YFSETQ. The CDR3 has 14 residues.

This clone was observed once. The J gene is TRBJ2-1, the V gene TRBV18, with D unclear. V lost 2 bases to trimming and J lost 1 base, with 6 bases between them. CDR1 and CDR2 from the germline V gene are KGHSH and LQKENI. This CDR3 comprises 14 residues. The DNA of the CDR3 is TGTGCCAGCTCACCAACTATATCCTACAATGAGCAGTTCTTC. This sequence encodes CASSPTISYNEQFF.

The chain has TRBV6-5 and TRBJ2-1; perhaps TRBD2 as D (6 bases). Germline V gives CDR1 MNHEY, CDR2 SVGAGI. This CDR3 is built from 14 residues. V was cut by 5 bases and J by 4 bases, with 12 bases left in between. This CDR3 reads CASSAGLSYNEQFF. CDR3 nucleotide sequence: TGTGCCAGCAGTGCGGGACTTTCTTACAATGAGCAGTTCTTC.

The genes are TRBV14 and TRBJ2-7; perhaps TRBD1 as D (5 bases). Germline V lookup: CDR1 SGHDN, CDR2 FVKESK. V lost 2 bases, J lost 2 bases, and 7 bases lay in between. The CDR3 runs to 13 residues. CDR3 amino acids: CASSQTGPYEQYF. The CDR3 DNA reads TGTGCCAGCAGCCAAACAGGACCCTACGAGCAGTACTTC. Together with reference TRBV14 and TRBJ2-7, the CDR3 gives the full variable domain: EAGVTQFPSHSVIEKGQTVTLRCDPISGHDNLYWYRRVMGKEIKFLLHFVKESKQDESGMPNNRFLAERTGGTYSTLKVQPAELEDSGVYFCASSQTGPYEQYFGPGTRLTVT.

The chain uses TRBV10-3 and TRBJ1-5, with no clear D. CDR3 length equals 14 residues. The V and J ends lost 6 bases and 4 bases respectively, with 13 bases between them. The germline V gene encodes CDR1 ENHRY and CDR2 SYGVKD. Here the CDR3 reads CAISSASENQPQHF. The CDR3 nucleotides are TGTGCCATCAGCTCTGCTTCGGAGAATCAGCCCCAGCATTTT.

The J gene is TRBJ2-7, the V gene TRBV5-1, with D possibly being TRBD2 (5 bases). The V end was cut by 4 bases, the J end by 6 bases, with 23 bases between. Germline V gene sequence: CDR1 SGHRS, CDR2 YFSETQ. The CDR3 consists of 16 residues. The CDR3 sequence is CASSPTAGGSVREQYF. The CDR3 bases are TGCGCCAGCAGCCCCACCGCCGGCGGGTCGGTCCGCGAGCAGTACTTC.

V usage is TRBV2 and J usage is TRBJ1-2; D remains ambiguous. V was pared by 3 bases and J by 4 bases, with 9 bases between. Germline V lookup: CDR1 SNHLY, CDR2 FYNNEI. CDR3 length: 13 amino acids. The CDR3 region is CASSDRTIYGYTF. DNA for the CDR3: TGTGCCAGCAGTGACAGGACTATCTATGGCTACACCTTC.

The chain employs TRBV7-8 and TRBJ2-3, with a possible D match to TRBD2 (5 bases). The V gene's germline CDR1 is SGHVS and CDR2 FQNEAQ. The CDR3 loop spans 13 amino acids. Deletions cut 7 bases from V and 10 bases from J, with 18 bases between. CDR3 DNA: TGTGCCAGCAAAGGCAATGCGGGCTACGCGCAGTATTTT. Translating it yields CASKGNAGYAQYF.

This clone is categorized as medium-sized (0.01 to 0.1%). The chain uses TRBV4-2 and TRBJ2-3; 11 bases align to TRBD2. Unmatched junction bases numbered 5, after V lost 3 bases and J lost 3 bases. The CDR3 totals 16 residues. Germline-derived CDR1 and CDR2 are LGHNA and YNFKEQ. In nucleotides, the CDR3 is TGTGCCAGCAGCCAGCACTTAGCGGGAGGGACAGATACGCAGTATTTT. Residues: CASSQHLAGGTDTQYF.

This rearrangement joins TRBV30 to TRBJ2-1; possibly TRBD1 for D (5 bases). The CDR3 extends over 14 amino acids. Trimming shortened V by 1 base and J by 7 bases, and 14 bases separated the two germline ends. Germline V gene sequence: CDR1 GTSNPN, CDR2 SVGIG (reference sequence). CDR3 sequence reads: CAWSERARGNEQFF. In DNA form, the CDR3 reads TGTGCCTGGAGTGAAAGAGCAAGGGGAAATGAGCAGTTCTTC.

The chain combines TRBV27 with TRBJ2-7, with a possible D match to TRBD2 (5 bases). This CDR3 comprises 15 residues. With 6 bases removed from V and 3 bases from J, the gap between germline ends came to 18 bases. CDR1 is MNHEY, CDR2 SMNVEV, per germline (reference sequence). CDR3 sequence (DNA): TGTGCCAGCAGCACTACGACTGGAGGTAACTACGAGCAGTACTTC. Its translation is CASSTTTGGNYEQYF.